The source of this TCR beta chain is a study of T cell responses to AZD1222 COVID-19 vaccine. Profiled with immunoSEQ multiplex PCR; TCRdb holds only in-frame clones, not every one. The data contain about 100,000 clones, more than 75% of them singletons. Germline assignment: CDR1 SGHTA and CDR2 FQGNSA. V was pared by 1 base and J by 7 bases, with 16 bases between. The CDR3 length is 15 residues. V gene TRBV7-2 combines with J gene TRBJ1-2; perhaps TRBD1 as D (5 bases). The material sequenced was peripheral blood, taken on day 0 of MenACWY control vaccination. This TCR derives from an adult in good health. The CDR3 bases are TGTGCCAGCAGCTTAGTCCTTGGAGGGGCACGTGGCTACACCTTC. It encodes CASSLVLGGARGYTF.